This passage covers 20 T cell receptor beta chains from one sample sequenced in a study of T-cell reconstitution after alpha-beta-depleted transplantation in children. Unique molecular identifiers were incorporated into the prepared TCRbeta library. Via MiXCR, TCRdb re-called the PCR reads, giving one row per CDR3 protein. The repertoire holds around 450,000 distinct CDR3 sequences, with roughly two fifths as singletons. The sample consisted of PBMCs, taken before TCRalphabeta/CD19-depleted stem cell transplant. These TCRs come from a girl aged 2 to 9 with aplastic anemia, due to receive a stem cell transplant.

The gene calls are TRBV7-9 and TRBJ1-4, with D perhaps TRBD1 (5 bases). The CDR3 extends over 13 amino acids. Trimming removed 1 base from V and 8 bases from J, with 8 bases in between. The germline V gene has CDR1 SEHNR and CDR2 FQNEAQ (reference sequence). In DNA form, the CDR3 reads TGTGCCAGCAGCTTAGGCAGGGACGAAAAACTGTTTTTT. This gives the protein CASSLGRDEKLFF.

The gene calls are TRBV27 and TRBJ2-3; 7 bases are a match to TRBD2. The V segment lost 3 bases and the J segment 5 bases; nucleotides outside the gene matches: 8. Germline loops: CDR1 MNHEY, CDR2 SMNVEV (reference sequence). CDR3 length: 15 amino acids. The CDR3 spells CASSFFGRPRDTQYF. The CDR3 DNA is TGTGCCAGCAGTTTTTTCGGGAGGCCCAGAGATACGCAGTATTTT.

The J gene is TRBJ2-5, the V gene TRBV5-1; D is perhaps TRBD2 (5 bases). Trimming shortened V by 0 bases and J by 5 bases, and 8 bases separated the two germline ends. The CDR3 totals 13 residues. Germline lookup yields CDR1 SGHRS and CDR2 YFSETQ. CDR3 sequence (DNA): TGCGCCAGCAGCTTGGTACAGCGGGAGACCCAGTACTTC. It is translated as CASSLVQRETQYF.

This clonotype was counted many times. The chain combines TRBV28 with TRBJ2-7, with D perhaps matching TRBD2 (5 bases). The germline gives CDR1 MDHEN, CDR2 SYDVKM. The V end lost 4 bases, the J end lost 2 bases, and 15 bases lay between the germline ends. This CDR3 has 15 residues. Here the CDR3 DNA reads TGTGCCAGCAGTTCCACGGGCGGAGGAACCTACGAGCAGTACTTC. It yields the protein CASSSTGGGTYEQYF.

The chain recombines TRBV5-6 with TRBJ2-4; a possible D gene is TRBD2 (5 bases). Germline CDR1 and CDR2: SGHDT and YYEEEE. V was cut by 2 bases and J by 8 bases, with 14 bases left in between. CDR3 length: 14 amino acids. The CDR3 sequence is CASSFRGKRDIQYF. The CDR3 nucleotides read TGTGCCAGCAGCTTCCGAGGGAAACGGGACATTCAGTACTTC. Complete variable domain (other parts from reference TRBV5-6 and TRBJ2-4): DAGVTQSPTHLIKTRGQQVTLRCSPKSGHDTVSWYQQALGQGPQFIFQYYEEEERQRGNFPDRFSGHQFPNYSSELNVNALLLGDSALYLCASSFRGKRDIQYFGAGTRLSVL.

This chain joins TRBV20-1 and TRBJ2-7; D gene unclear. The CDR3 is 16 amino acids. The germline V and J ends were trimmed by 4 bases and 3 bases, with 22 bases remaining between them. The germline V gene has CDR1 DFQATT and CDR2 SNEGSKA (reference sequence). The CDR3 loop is CSAILRMQARVYEQYF. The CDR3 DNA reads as TGCAGTGCTATCCTGAGGATGCAGGCAAGAGTCTACGAGCAGTACTTC.

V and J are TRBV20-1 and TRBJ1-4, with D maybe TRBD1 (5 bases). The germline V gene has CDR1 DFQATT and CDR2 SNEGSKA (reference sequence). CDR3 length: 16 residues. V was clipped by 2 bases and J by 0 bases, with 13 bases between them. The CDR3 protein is CSARRAGRATNEKLFF. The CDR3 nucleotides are TGCAGTGCTAGAAGGGCAGGGAGGGCAACTAATGAAAAACTGTTTTTT.

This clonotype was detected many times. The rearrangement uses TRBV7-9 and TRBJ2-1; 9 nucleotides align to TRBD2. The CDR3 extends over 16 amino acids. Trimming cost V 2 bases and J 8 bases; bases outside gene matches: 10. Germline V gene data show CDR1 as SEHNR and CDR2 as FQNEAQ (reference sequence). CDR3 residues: CASSLSLAGAWDEQFF. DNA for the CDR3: TGTGCCAGCAGCTTATCCTTAGCGGGGGCCTGGGATGAGCAGTTCTTC.

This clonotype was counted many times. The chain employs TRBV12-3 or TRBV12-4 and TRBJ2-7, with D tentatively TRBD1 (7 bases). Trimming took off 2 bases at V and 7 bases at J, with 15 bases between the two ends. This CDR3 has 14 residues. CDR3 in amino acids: CASSLRGPGGEQYF. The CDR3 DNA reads TGTGCCAGCAGTTTAAGGGGGCCTGGGGGGGAGCAGTACTTC.

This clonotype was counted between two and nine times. In DNA form, the CDR3 reads TGTGCCACCAGCAGAGGAGGTATAATCTCCGAGACCCAGTACTTC. Translating it yields CATSRGGIISETQYF. The chain employs TRBV15 and TRBJ2-5; D gene unclear. The ends were cut back, 1 base at V and 5 bases at J, with 14 bases in the middle. This CDR3 has 15 amino acids. Germline CDR1 is LNHNV and CDR2 is YYDKDF (reference sequence).

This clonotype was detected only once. The DNA of the CDR3 is TGCAGTGCTAGAGTCCCTAGAACAGGGGAGATGAACACTGAAGCTTTCTTT. Encoded protein: CSARVPRTGEMNTEAFF. This chain joins TRBV20-1 and TRBJ1-1; 7 positions match TRBD1. Trimming cost V 1 base and J 0 bases; bases outside gene matches: 11. The CDR3 loop spans 17 amino acids. CDR1 and CDR2 from the germline V gene are DFQATT and SNEGSKA (reference sequence).

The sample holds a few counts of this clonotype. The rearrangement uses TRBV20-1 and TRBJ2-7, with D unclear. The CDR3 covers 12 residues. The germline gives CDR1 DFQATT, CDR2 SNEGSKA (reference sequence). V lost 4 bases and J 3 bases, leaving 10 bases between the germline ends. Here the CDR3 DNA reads TGCAGTGCTACGGCCCTCCACTACGAGCAGTACTTC. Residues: CSATALHYEQYF.

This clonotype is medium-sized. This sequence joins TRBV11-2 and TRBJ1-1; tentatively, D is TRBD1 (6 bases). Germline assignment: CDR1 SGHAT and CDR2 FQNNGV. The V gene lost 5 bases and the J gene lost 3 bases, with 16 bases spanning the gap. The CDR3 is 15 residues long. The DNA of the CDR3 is TGTGCCAGCAGCCAGCCCGGGGGCGTGGACACTGAAGCTTTCTTT. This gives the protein CASSQPGGVDTEAFF.

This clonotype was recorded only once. CDR3 sequence reads: CASSRQLTGTTTGELFF. DNA for the CDR3: TGTGCCAGCAGCCGACAACTGACAGGGACGACCACCGGGGAGCTGTTTTTT. The V and J genes are TRBV7-6 and TRBJ2-2; TRBD1 matches 7 bases. Germline CDR1 reads SGHVS; CDR2 reads FNYEAQ. This CDR3 is 17 amino acids long. Losses at the gene ends were 5 bases for V and 4 bases for J; bases not matched to a gene: 13.

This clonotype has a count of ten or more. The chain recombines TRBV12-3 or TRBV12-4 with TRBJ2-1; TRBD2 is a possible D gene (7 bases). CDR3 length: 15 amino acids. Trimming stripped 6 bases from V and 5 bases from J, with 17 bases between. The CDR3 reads CASSPAGGLHNEQFF. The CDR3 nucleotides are TGTGCCAGCAGCCCAGCCGGGGGGCTCCACAATGAGCAGTTCTTC.

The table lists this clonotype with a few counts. DNA of the CDR3: TGTGCCAGCAGCTTAGATGCAGCCCCAGAGTATTTT. This sequence encodes CASSLDAAPEYF. The rearrangement joins TRBV7-9 to TRBJ2-3, with D hard to call. Germline-derived CDR1 and CDR2 are SEHNR and FQNEAQ (reference sequence). The CDR3 covers 12 residues. The germline V and J ends were trimmed by 1 base and 13 bases, with 12 bases remaining between them.

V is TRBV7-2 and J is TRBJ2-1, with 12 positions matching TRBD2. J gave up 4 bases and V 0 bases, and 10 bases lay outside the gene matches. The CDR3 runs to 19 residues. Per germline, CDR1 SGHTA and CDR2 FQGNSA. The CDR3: CASSLASLAGGLFYNEQFF. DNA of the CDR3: TGTGCCAGCAGCTTAGCGTCCCTAGCGGGAGGGCTCTTTTACAATGAGCAGTTCTTC.

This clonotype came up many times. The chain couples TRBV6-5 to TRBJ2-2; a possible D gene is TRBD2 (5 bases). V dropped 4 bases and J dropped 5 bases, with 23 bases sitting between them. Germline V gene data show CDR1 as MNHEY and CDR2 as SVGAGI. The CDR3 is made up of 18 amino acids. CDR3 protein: CASSFRGKAAAGTGELFF. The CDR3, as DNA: TGTGCCAGCAGTTTTCGGGGAAAGGCGGCGGCAGGAACCGGGGAGCTGTTTTTT.

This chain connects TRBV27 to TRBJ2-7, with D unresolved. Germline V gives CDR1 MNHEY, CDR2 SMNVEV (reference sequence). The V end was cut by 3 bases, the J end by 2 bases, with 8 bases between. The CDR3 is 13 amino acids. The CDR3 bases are TGTGCCAGCAGTTTCCACTATCCCTACGAGCAGTACTTC. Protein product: CASSFHYPYEQYF.

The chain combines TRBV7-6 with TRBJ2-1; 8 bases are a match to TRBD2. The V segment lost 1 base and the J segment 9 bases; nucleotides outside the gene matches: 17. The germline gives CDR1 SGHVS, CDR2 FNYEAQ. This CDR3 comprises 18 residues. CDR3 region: CASSLDNWRGRGGSEQFF. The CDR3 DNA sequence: TGTGCCAGCAGCTTAGATAATTGGCGGGGACGGGGGGGATCTGAGCAGTTCTTC.